What follows is one TCR beta chain and its context. Its specificity is unknown. This entry belongs to a study of T cells in Graves' hyperthyroidism and ophthalmopathy. CDR1 is SGHRS and CDR2 is YFSETQ in the germline V gene. Germline trimming cut 1 base from V and 0 bases from J; bases unmatched to any gene: 24. The CDR3 is 23 amino acids. Whole-study findings and limits: Ophthalmopathy onset followed model prediction by a median about six months.

It was RNA transcripts that yielded the amplified TCR beta CDR3 regions. A first-round RT-PCR of the TCR CDR3 used the HTBI primer set. TCRdb itself ran the multiplex PCR reads through MiXCR, one entry per CDR3 protein. The sample consists of about 590,000 distinct CDR3 sequences, 15% to 17% of them appearing once. The V call is TRBV5-1, the J call TRBJ2-5; TRBD2 matches at 10 bases. This sequence originates from a woman aged 25 to 39 with Graves' hyperthyroidism. The sample was blood. CDR3 DNA sequence: TGCGCCAGCAGCTTGTGGCCGGGGGGGGCGAGGTCTAGCGGGAGCCAGTACCAAGAGACCCAGTACTTC. The encoded protein is CASSLWPGGARSSGSQYQETQYF.